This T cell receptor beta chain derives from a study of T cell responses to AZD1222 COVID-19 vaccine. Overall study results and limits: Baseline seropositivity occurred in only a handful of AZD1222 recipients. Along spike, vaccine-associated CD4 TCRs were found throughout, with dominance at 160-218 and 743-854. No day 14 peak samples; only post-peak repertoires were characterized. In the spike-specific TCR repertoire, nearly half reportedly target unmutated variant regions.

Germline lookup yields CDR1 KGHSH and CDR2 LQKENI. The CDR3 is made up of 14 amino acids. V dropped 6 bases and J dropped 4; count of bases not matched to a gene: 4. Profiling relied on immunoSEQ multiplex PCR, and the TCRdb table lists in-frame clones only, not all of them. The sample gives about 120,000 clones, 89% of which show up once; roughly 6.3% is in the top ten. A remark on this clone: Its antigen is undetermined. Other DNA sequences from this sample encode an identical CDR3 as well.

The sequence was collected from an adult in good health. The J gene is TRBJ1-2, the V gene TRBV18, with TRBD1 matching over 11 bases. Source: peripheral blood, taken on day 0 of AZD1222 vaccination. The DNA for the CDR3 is TGTGCCAGCTCCCCGGGACAGGGGGTCTATGGCTACACCTTC. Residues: CASSPGQGVYGYTF.